Listed below are T cell receptor beta chains from one sample, sequenced in a study of blood T cell repertoires in COVID-19. Assay used: immunoSEQ multiplex PCR; TCRdb lists only in-frame clones, some missing. The data show 90,000 to 150,000 clones, roughly 82% seen once. Input material: peripheral blood. These receptors were taken from a human donor in a cohort sampled during active COVID-19. CDR3s leave out the opening cysteine and the closing phenylalanine or tryptophan. The size of a clone is reported for some rows only, either as once, few or many, or as a class for expanded clones.

abundance: once; v_gene: TRBV5-1; CDR3aa: ASSLETSVHNEQF
abundance: -; v_gene: TRBV5-4; CDR3aa: ASSQPSSYEQY
abundance: few; v_gene: TRBV7-7; CDR3aa: ASSPGQGFGDEQY
abundance: -; v_gene: TRBV9; CDR3aa: ASSVGAGDPETQY
abundance: -; v_gene: TRBV19; CDR3aa: ASNPTGGPETQY
abundance: -; v_gene: TRBV2; CDR3aa: ASSKSSGGAGTDTQY
abundance: once; v_gene: TRBV3-1/TRBV3-2; CDR3aa: ASSPMTGSGVEQY
abundance: -; v_gene: TRBV6-5; CDR3aa: ASRGTGESEQY
abundance: -; v_gene: TRBV6-5; CDR3aa: ASTALTGNNSPLH
abundance: -; v_gene: TRBV2; CDR3aa: ASSEAPGQGNSPLH
abundance: -; v_gene: TRBV28; CDR3aa: ASSLPAGDGYT
abundance: -; v_gene: TRBV12-2; CDR3aa: ASRLAPAGPNIQY
abundance: -; v_gene: TRBV4-3; CDR3aa: ASSLGRGATEAF
abundance: -; v_gene: TRBV6-2/TRBV6-3; CDR3aa: ASSSPQGNYGYT
abundance: -; v_gene: TRBV11-2; CDR3aa: ASSLAGLSYEQY
abundance: -; v_gene: TRBV7-2; CDR3aa: ASSFGISGANVLT
abundance: -; v_gene: TRBV18; CDR3aa: ASSPDRDEQY
abundance: -; v_gene: TRBV5-5; CDR3aa: ASTPLLGGTTEAF
abundance: -; v_gene: TRBV5-1; CDR3aa: ASSLRTEANYGYT
abundance: -; v_gene: TRBV5-1; CDR3aa: ASRSLGSGAGELF
abundance: -; v_gene: TRBV5-1; CDR3aa: ASSLQPLGGLNSPLH
abundance: -; v_gene: TRBV2; CDR3aa: ASSQRGGTDTQY
abundance: -; v_gene: TRBV7-9; CDR3aa: ASVSGGYQETQY
abundance: -; v_gene: TRBV6-5; CDR3aa: ASEGDISEQY
abundance: few; v_gene: TRBV2; CDR3aa: ASGGLADTDTQY
abundance: -; v_gene: TRBV2; CDR3aa: ASRERGLFNTDTQY
abundance: -; v_gene: TRBV5-1; CDR3aa: ASSLVQGDYNEQF
abundance: -; v_gene: TRBV6-5; CDR3aa: ASRSDTGELF